Listed below are T cell receptor beta chains from one sample, sequenced in a study of T-cell memory formation after mild COVID-19. TCRdb recomputed calls from the 5' RACE reads with MiXCR, one row per CDR3 protein. The table includes about 410,000 distinct CDR3 sequences, about a sixth detected once. Sequenced input: PBMCs or a T cell subset sorted from them (not recorded which). The origin of the receptors is a young man who had mild COVID-19 (a few samples of this study predate the infection). Cell type and time point are not known. Each CDR3 is given with its conserved first and last residue. Fields, in order: clone size, D gene, V gene, J gene, CDR3 DNA, CDR3 protein. A D gene is named only where the DNA matches it firmly. The size entry is marked missing in some rows and otherwise reads once, few, many or a size class.

clone_size: NA
d_call: NA
v_call: TRBV29-1
j_call: TRBJ1-1
cdr3_nt: TGCAGCGAGCGAGGGGGAAGCACTGAAGCTTTCTTT
cdr3_aa: CSERGGSTEAFF

clone_size: once
d_call: TRBD1
v_call: TRBV4-1
j_call: TRBJ1-1
cdr3_nt: TGCGCCAGCAGCCAGACAGGGCTGTTTAACACTGAAGCTTTCTTT
cdr3_aa: CASSQTGLFNTEAFF

clone_size: many
d_call: NA
v_call: TRBV12-3/TRBV12-4
j_call: TRBJ1-2
cdr3_nt: TGTGCCAGCAGTTTAGGCGGCGAAAACTATGGCTACACCTTC
cdr3_aa: CASSLGGENYGYTF

clone_size: few
d_call: TRBD1
v_call: TRBV20-1
j_call: TRBJ1-5
cdr3_nt: TGCAGTGCTAGAGGGGCTGAGGGGGCGCCGGGTCAGCCCCAGCATTTT
cdr3_aa: CSARGAEGAPGQPQHF

clone_size: few
d_call: TRBD2
v_call: TRBV20-1
j_call: TRBJ2-1
cdr3_nt: TGCAGTGCTGGGACTATCTCCAATGAGCAGTTCTTC
cdr3_aa: CSAGTISNEQFF

clone_size: NA
d_call: NA
v_call: TRBV29-1
j_call: TRBJ2-5
cdr3_nt: TGCAGCGTTGAATCGGTGGATGGGGAGACCCAGTACTTC
cdr3_aa: CSVESVDGETQYF

clone_size: few
d_call: TRBD1
v_call: TRBV4-3
j_call: TRBJ1-4
cdr3_nt: TGCGCCAGCAGCCAACGACAGGGGCGCTTCGCAACTAATGAAAAACTGTTTTTT
cdr3_aa: CASSQRQGRFATNEKLFF

clone_size: many
d_call: NA
v_call: TRBV7-2
j_call: TRBJ2-1
cdr3_nt: TGTGCCAGCAGCCCGCGCCAGGGGAACAATGAGCAGTTCTTC
cdr3_aa: CASSPRQGNNEQFF

clone_size: few
d_call: TRBD1
v_call: TRBV10-3
j_call: TRBJ1-1
cdr3_nt: TGTGCCATCAGTGATCCGGACAGGGGCTCTGAAGCTTTCTTT
cdr3_aa: CAISDPDRGSEAFF

clone_size: few
d_call: TRBD1
v_call: TRBV12-3/TRBV12-4
j_call: TRBJ1-5
cdr3_nt: TGTGCCAGCAGTCTCTTCTGGGACAGCCGGACGTCACCCCAGCATTTT
cdr3_aa: CASSLFWDSRTSPQHF

clone_size: few
d_call: TRBD2
v_call: TRBV7-2
j_call: TRBJ2-1
cdr3_nt: TGTGCCAGCAGCCAAACCGGGACTAGCGGGGGGGCCCGCTCCAATGAGCAGTTCTTC
cdr3_aa: CASSQTGTSGGARSNEQFF

clone_size: few
d_call: NA
v_call: TRBV12-3/TRBV12-4
j_call: TRBJ1-2
cdr3_nt: TGTGCCAGCAGTTTAGTTGGAGATGGCTACACCTTC
cdr3_aa: CASSLVGDGYTF

clone_size: NA
d_call: NA
v_call: TRBV12-3/TRBV12-4
j_call: TRBJ1-1
cdr3_nt: TGTGCCAGCAGCAAACAGGAATTCACTGAAGCTTTCTTT
cdr3_aa: CASSKQEFTEAFF

clone_size: few
d_call: TRBD1
v_call: TRBV11-2
j_call: TRBJ1-6
cdr3_nt: TGTGCCAGCAGCTTAGATACAGGGGGCAATTCACCCCTCCACTTT
cdr3_aa: CASSLDTGGNSPLHF

clone_size: few
d_call: NA
v_call: TRBV4-3
j_call: TRBJ1-2
cdr3_nt: TGCGCCAGCAGCCAAGGAGTACAAGGTCTCTATGGCTACACCTTC
cdr3_aa: CASSQGVQGLYGYTF

clone_size: few
d_call: TRBD2
v_call: TRBV11-2
j_call: TRBJ2-5
cdr3_nt: TGTGCCAGCAGCTTCGGCGGGACTAGCGGAGGTCAAGAGACCCAGTACTTC
cdr3_aa: CASSFGGTSGGQETQYF

clone_size: few
d_call: NA
v_call: TRBV15
j_call: TRBJ2-1
cdr3_nt: TGTGCCACCAGCAGAGATTTCGACAGGACCTACAATGAGCAGTTCTTC
cdr3_aa: CATSRDFDRTYNEQFF

clone_size: few
d_call: TRBD1
v_call: TRBV7-2
j_call: TRBJ1-5
cdr3_nt: TGTGCCAGCAGCTCCCGACAGGGCTGGGGCAATCAGCCCCAGCATTTT
cdr3_aa: CASSSRQGWGNQPQHF

clone_size: NA
d_call: TRBD1
v_call: TRBV20-1
j_call: TRBJ1-4
cdr3_nt: TGCAGTGCTATGGACAGGGGATACGAAAAACTGTTTTTT
cdr3_aa: CSAMDRGYEKLFF

clone_size: few
d_call: NA
v_call: TRBV4-1
j_call: TRBJ1-1
cdr3_nt: TGCGCCAGCAGCCAAGATCCGGAGGGGGAGGCTGAAGCTTTCTTT
cdr3_aa: CASSQDPEGEAEAFF

clone_size: many
d_call: NA
v_call: TRBV7-2
j_call: TRBJ2-1
cdr3_nt: TGTGCCAGCAGTCGTACAGGGTCCTCTGGCTCCTACAATGAGCAGTTCTTC
cdr3_aa: CASSRTGSSGSYNEQFF

clone_size: many
d_call: NA
v_call: TRBV12-3/TRBV12-4
j_call: TRBJ2-7
cdr3_nt: TGTGCCAGCAGCATACAGGGATCTGAGCGCGAGCAGTACTTC
cdr3_aa: CASSIQGSEREQYF

clone_size: few
d_call: NA
v_call: TRBV7-9
j_call: TRBJ2-6
cdr3_nt: TGTGCCAGCAGCCCGAGGGGGGCGCCTGGGGCCAACGTCCTGACTTTC
cdr3_aa: CASSPRGAPGANVLTF

clone_size: NA
d_call: TRBD2
v_call: TRBV5-1
j_call: TRBJ2-2
cdr3_nt: TGCGCCAGCAGCTTCACCTTCGGGGGGTCCACCGCGAACACCGGGGAGCTGTTTTTT
cdr3_aa: CASSFTFGGSTANTGELFF

clone_size: NA
d_call: NA
v_call: TRBV24-1
j_call: TRBJ2-3
cdr3_nt: TGTGCCACCAGTGGAGGAGAGGGGTGGACAGATACGCAGTATTTT
cdr3_aa: CATSGGEGWTDTQYF

clone_size: few
d_call: NA
v_call: TRBV6-5
j_call: TRBJ1-2
cdr3_nt: TGTGCCAGCAGAGACGTCAGGGGCCCCAACTATGGCTACACCTTC
cdr3_aa: CASRDVRGPNYGYTF

clone_size: NA
d_call: NA
v_call: TRBV18
j_call: TRBJ1-2
cdr3_nt: TGTGCCAGCTCACCAGAAGGCCAATATGGCTACACCTTC
cdr3_aa: CASSPEGQYGYTF

clone_size: few
d_call: NA
v_call: TRBV28
j_call: TRBJ1-2
cdr3_nt: TGTGCCAGCAGTTTTGACCTAAGGGGCTATGGCTACACCTTC
cdr3_aa: CASSFDLRGYGYTF

clone_size: NA
d_call: NA
v_call: TRBV29-1
j_call: TRBJ1-1
cdr3_nt: TGCAGCGTACGACCGGACACGACGAACACTGAAGCTTTCTTT
cdr3_aa: CSVRPDTTNTEAFF

clone_size: few
d_call: NA
v_call: TRBV7-2
j_call: TRBJ2-3
cdr3_nt: TGTGCCAGCAGCTTAGCGGGAAGGGGGGTGGATACGCAGTATTTT
cdr3_aa: CASSLAGRGVDTQYF

clone_size: many
d_call: NA
v_call: TRBV7-2
j_call: TRBJ1-1
cdr3_nt: TGTGCCAGCAGCTCAAGGGCCGGGGGCACTGAAGCTTTCTTT
cdr3_aa: CASSSRAGGTEAFF

clone_size: NA
d_call: NA
v_call: TRBV30
j_call: TRBJ1-1
cdr3_nt: TGTGCCTGGAGTCCCCAGATAGACACTGAAGCTTTCTTT
cdr3_aa: CAWSPQIDTEAFF

clone_size: NA
d_call: NA
v_call: TRBV4-1
j_call: TRBJ2-2
cdr3_nt: TGCGCCAGCAGCCAAGACGGGTTTAACACCGGGGAGCTGTTTTTT
cdr3_aa: CASSQDGFNTGELFF

clone_size: NA
d_call: TRBD2
v_call: TRBV9
j_call: TRBJ2-1
cdr3_nt: TGTGCCAGCAGCGTAGGCCTTGGAGCGGGGAGCTCCTACAATGAGCAGTTCTTC
cdr3_aa: CASSVGLGAGSSYNEQFF